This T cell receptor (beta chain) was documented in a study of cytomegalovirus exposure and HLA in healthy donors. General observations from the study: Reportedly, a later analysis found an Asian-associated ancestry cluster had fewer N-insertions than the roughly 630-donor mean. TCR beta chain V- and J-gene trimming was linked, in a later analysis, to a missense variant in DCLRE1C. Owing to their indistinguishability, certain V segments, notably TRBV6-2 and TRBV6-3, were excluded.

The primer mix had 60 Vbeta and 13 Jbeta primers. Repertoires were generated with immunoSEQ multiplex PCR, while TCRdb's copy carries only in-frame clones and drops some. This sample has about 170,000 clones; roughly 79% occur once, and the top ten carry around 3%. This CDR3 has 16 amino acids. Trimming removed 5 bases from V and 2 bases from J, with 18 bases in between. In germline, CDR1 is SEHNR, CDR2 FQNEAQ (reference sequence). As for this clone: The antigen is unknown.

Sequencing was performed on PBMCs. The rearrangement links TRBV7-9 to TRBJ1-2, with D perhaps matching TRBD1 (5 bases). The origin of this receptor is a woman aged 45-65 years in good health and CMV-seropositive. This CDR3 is CASSRLRGGVNYGYTF. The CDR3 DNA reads TGTGCCAGCAGCCGCCTCCGGGGGGGAGTAAACTATGGCTACACCTTC.